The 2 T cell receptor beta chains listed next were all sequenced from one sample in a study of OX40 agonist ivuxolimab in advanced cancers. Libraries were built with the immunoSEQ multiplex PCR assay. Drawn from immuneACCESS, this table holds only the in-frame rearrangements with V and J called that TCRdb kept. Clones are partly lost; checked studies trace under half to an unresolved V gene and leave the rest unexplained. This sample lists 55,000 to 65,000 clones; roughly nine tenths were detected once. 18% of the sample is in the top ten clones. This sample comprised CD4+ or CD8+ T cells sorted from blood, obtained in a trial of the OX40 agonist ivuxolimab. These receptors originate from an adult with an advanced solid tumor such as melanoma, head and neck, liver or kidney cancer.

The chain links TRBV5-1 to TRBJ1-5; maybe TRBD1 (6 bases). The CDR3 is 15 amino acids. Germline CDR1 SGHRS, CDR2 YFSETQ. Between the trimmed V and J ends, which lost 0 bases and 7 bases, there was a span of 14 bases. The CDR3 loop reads CASSLDGYRDQPQHF. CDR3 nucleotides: TGCGCCAGCAGCTTGGACGGATACAGGGACCAGCCCCAGCATTTT.

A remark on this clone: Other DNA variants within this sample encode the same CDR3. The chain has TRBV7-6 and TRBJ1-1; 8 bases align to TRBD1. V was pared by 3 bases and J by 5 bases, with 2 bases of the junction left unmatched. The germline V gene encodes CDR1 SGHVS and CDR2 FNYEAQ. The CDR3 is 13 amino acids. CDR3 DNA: TGTGCCAGCAGCTTGACAGGGGCAACTGAAGCTTTCTTT. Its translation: CASSLTGATEAFF.